These 27 T cell receptor beta chains came from one sample sequenced in a study of cytomegalovirus exposure and HLA in healthy donors. It was with 60 Vbeta and 13 Jbeta primers that the PCR ran. Sequencing was performed with immunoSEQ multiplex PCR; in TCRdb, only in-frame clones are kept and a portion is missing. In the table there are about 220,000 clones, approximately 80% of which are singletons. Sequencing was done on a sample of PBMCs. The source of these receptors is a boy younger than 10 in good health and CMV-seronegative.

The chain joins TRBV30 to TRBJ2-4, with a possible D match to TRBD1 (5 bases). Trimming stripped 1 base from V and 11 bases from J, with 15 bases between. The V gene's germline CDR1 is GTSNPN and CDR2 SVGIG (reference sequence). The CDR3 runs to 13 residues. The CDR3: CAWSAREGNVQYF. The DNA of the CDR3 is TGTGCCTGGAGTGCCAGGGAAGGCAACGTTCAGTACTTC.

The chain employs TRBV5-1 and TRBJ1-2, with 7 bases that match TRBD1. The J segment lost 1 base and the V segment lost 0 bases, leaving 9 bases of the junction unmatched. The germline gives CDR1 SGHRS, CDR2 YFSETQ. The CDR3 is 17 residues long. The CDR3 DNA is TGCGCCAGCAGCTTGGGCCCAGGGGGGAAGGATAACTATGGCTACACCTTC. Translated: CASSLGPGGKDNYGYTF.

The chain carries TRBV18 and TRBJ1-5; D gene unclear. CDR1 and CDR2 (germline): KGHSH, LQKENI. V lost 3 bases, J lost 3 bases, and 15 bases lay in between. The CDR3 covers 16 residues. The CDR3 DNA sequence: TGTGCCAGCTCACCTGAACTAGACTGGAACAATCAGCCCCAGCATTTT. Translated, it gives CASSPELDWNNQPQHF.

The chain carries TRBV29-1 and TRBJ2-1, with D perhaps matching TRBD2 (7 bases). Between the trimmed V and J ends, which lost 6 bases and 8 bases, there was a span of 14 bases. Per the germline V gene, CDR1 is SQVTM and CDR2 is ANQGSEA. CDR3 length: 12 amino acids. CDR3 sequence (DNA): TGCAGCGTCGAGGGGGGGGGCGATGAGCAGTTCTTC. Translating gives CSVEGGGDEQFF.

This clone was found once. This sequence joins TRBV15 and TRBJ2-7; D unresolved. Trimming took off 3 bases at V and 1 base at J, with 10 bases between the two ends. Germline V gene sequence: CDR1 LNHNV, CDR2 YYDKDF (reference sequence). There are 14 residues in the CDR3. The DNA of the CDR3 is TGTGCCACCAGCAGTCGGTTAGCATCCTACGAGCAGTACTTC. This encodes CATSSRLASYEQYF.

V and J are TRBV9 and TRBJ2-1; the D gene is possibly TRBD1 (7 bases). Germline CDR1 is SGDLS and CDR2 is YYNGEE. This CDR3 region has 13 residues. The germline V and J ends were trimmed by 2 bases and 9 bases, with 12 bases remaining between them. The CDR3 spells CASSVDREAEQFF. The DNA of the CDR3 is TGTGCCAGCAGCGTCGACAGGGAGGCTGAGCAGTTCTTC. The whole variable domain, remainder taken from reference TRBV9 and TRBJ2-1, is DSGVTQTPKHLITATGQRVTLRCSPRSGDLSVYWYQQSLDQGLQFLIQYYNGEERAKGNILERFSAQQFPDLHSELNLSSLELGDSALYFCASSVDREAEQFFGPGTRLTVL.

The CDR3 reads CAWSPGVSGQPQHF. In nucleotides, the CDR3 is TGTGCCTGGAGTCCGGGGGTTTCGGGTCAGCCCCAGCATTTT. The chain employs TRBV30 and TRBJ1-5; D is possibly TRBD1 (5 bases). The CDR3 length is 14 residues. CDR1 and CDR2 (germline): GTSNPN, SVGIG (reference sequence). V was shortened by 2 bases and J by 6 bases, with 14 bases between the two germline ends. The full variable domain, with the rest looked up from reference TRBV30 and TRBJ1-5, is SQTIHQWPATLVQPVGSPLSLECTVEGTSNPNLYWYRQAAGRGLQLLFYSVGIGQISSEVPQNLSASRPQDRQFILSSKKLLLSDSGFYLCAWSPGVSGQPQHFGDGTRLSIL.

The CDR3 loop reads CASSLGPSGSPEQYF. For the CDR3, the DNA is TGTGCCAGCAGCTTGGGGCCTAGCGGGAGCCCCGAGCAGTACTTC. This chain joins TRBV5-6 and TRBJ2-5; 10 bases are a match to TRBD2. TRBJ2-7 matches the DNA end more closely, so the J call is doubtful. CDR1 is SGHDT and CDR2 is YYEEEE in the germline V gene. This CDR3 region has 15 residues.

This chain links TRBV6-5 with TRBJ2-7; tentatively, D is TRBD2 (5 bases). Germline lookup yields CDR1 MNHEY and CDR2 SVGAGI. V was clipped by 0 bases and J by 4 bases, with 10 bases between them. This CDR3 region has 14 residues. The CDR3 protein is CASSYSRGFYEQYF. The DNA of the CDR3 is TGTGCCAGCAGTTACTCCCGCGGGTTTTACGAGCAGTACTTC.

The chain links TRBV7-8 to TRBJ2-1, with D hard to call. V shed 3 bases and J shed 7 bases, with 7 bases lying between them. This CDR3 contains 12 residues. Germline-derived CDR1 and CDR2 are SGHVS and FQNEAQ. The CDR3 protein is CASSFQVNEQFF. As DNA, the CDR3 is TGTGCCAGCAGCTTTCAGGTGAATGAGCAGTTCTTC.

The chain employs TRBV7-3 and TRBJ2-2; D is possibly TRBD2 (6 bases). The CDR3 consists of 15 residues. CDR1 and CDR2 from the germline V gene are SGHTA and FQGTGA. The germline V and J ends were trimmed by 0 bases and 6 bases, with 11 bases remaining between them. The CDR3 region is CASSLTPGVPGELFF. In DNA form, the CDR3 reads TGTGCCAGCAGCTTAACCCCGGGGGTCCCCGGGGAGCTGTTTTTT.

V gene TRBV6-4 combines with J gene TRBJ2-1, with D maybe TRBD2 (6 bases). CDR3 length equals 15 residues. Deletions cut 4 bases from V and 8 bases from J, with 18 bases between. Germline V gene lookup returns CDR1 MRHNA and CDR2 SNTAGT. In nucleotides, the CDR3 is TGTGCCAGCAGTGCTCGGGACTCACAGCGCGATGAGCAGTTCTTC. This encodes CASSARDSQRDEQFF.

The V and J genes are TRBV9 and TRBJ2-5, with 8 positions matching TRBD2. CDR1 and CDR2 from the germline V gene are SGDLS and YYNGEE. Losses at the gene ends were 3 bases for V and 5 bases for J; bases not matched to a gene: 9. The CDR3 has 15 amino acids. The CDR3: CASSGPGGVGETQYF. The DNA for the CDR3 is TGTGCCAGCAGCGGACCCGGGGGGGTTGGGGAGACCCAGTACTTC.

The chain has TRBV2 and TRBJ2-7; tentatively, D is TRBD2 (6 bases). The CDR3 is 15 amino acids. V was shortened by 7 bases and J by 2 bases, with 18 bases between the two germline ends. In germline, CDR1 is SNHLY, CDR2 FYNNEI. CDR3 residues: CASKEGGIVAYEQYF. In DNA form, the CDR3 reads TGTGCCAGCAAGGAGGGCGGGATCGTCGCCTACGAGCAGTACTTC.

J is TRBJ2-2 and V is TRBV7-8; 7 positions agree with TRBD1. V dropped 4 bases and J dropped 5; count of bases not matched to a gene: 10. CDR3 size: 16 residues. Looked up from germline, CDR1 is SGHVS and CDR2 is FQNEAQ. For the CDR3, the DNA is TGTGCCAGCAGCTCGAGACAGGGAAGAGAAACCGGGGAGCTGTTTTTT. This translates into CASSSRQGRETGELFF.

This clone showed up just a few times. This chain joins TRBV14 and TRBJ2-1; 9 bases match TRBD2. CDR1 SGHDN and CDR2 FVKESK come from the germline V gene. The CDR3 is 20 residues long. The V and J ends lost 0 bases and 4 bases, in that order; junction bases with no gene match: 16. The CDR3 region is CASSQDSGLNSGRVYNEQFF. The CDR3 nucleotides are TGTGCCAGCAGCCAAGACAGTGGGCTAAATAGCGGGAGAGTTTACAATGAGCAGTTCTTC.

The chain couples TRBV7-3 to TRBJ1-2; no firm D call. This CDR3 has 13 residues. Germline V gives CDR1 SGHTA, CDR2 FQGTGA. V was trimmed by 3 bases and J by 6 bases, leaving 11 bases between them. CDR3 protein: CASSFREGHGYTF. In DNA, the CDR3 is TGTGCCAGCAGCTTTCGGGAGGGCCATGGCTACACCTTC.

The chain is built from TRBV29-1 and TRBJ1-1; tentative D call: TRBD1 (5 bases). The V end lost 4 bases, the J end lost 8 bases, and 23 bases lay between the germline ends. The V gene's germline CDR1 is SQVTM and CDR2 ANQGSEA. This CDR3 spans 15 amino acids. The CDR3 bases are TGCAGCGTTGGAAGGACCCACTCCCAGGGTTCCGAAGCTTTCTTT. Translating it yields CSVGRTHSQGSEAFF.

The chain employs TRBV15 and TRBJ2-2; D possibly corresponds to TRBD1 (6 bases). Germline loops: CDR1 LNHNV, CDR2 YYDKDF (reference sequence). The CDR3 is made up of 14 amino acids. The V gene lost 6 bases and the J gene lost 5 bases, with 13 bases spanning the gap. CDR3 loop: CATSKNRATGELFF. DNA of the CDR3: TGTGCCACCAGTAAGAACAGGGCGACCGGGGAGCTGTTTTTT.

V gene TRBV4-1 combines with J gene TRBJ1-5, with 11 bases that match TRBD1. Trimming removed 4 bases from V and 6 bases from J; junction bases left unmatched: 11. The CDR3 is 17 amino acids. Germline V gene sequence: CDR1 MGHRA, CDR2 YSYEKL. CDR3 sequence (DNA): TGCGCCAGCAGCCGAGTACCGGGACAGGGGGGCGGTCAGCCCCAGCATTTT. This sequence encodes CASSRVPGQGGGQPQHF.

To note about this clone: The same CDR3 is also encoded by other DNA sequences in this sample. The chain joins TRBV6-1 to TRBJ2-7, with a possible D match to TRBD1 (5 bases). Trimming took 0 bases from V and 1 from J, leaving 7 bases between them. Germline lookup yields CDR1 MNHNS and CDR2 SASEGT. The CDR3 has 14 amino acids. The CDR3 spells CASSEASGSYEQYF. In DNA, the CDR3 is TGTGCCAGCAGTGAAGCGTCAGGGTCCTACGAGCAGTACTTC.

This clone was recorded once. CDR3 protein: CASSLLSNEKLFF. In DNA form, the CDR3 reads TGTGCCAGCAGCTTGTTGTCGAATGAAAAACTGTTTTTT. The chain is built from TRBV5-5 and TRBJ1-4; D ambiguous. V lost 1 base to trimming and J lost 5 bases, with 6 bases between them. Germline CDR1 and CDR2: SGHKS and YYEKEE (reference sequence). The CDR3 runs 13 residues.

The chain couples TRBV23-1 to TRBJ1-3; D gene ambiguous. TRBV23-1 is recorded as an ORF, its role being uncertain. The V end lost 4 bases, the J end lost 1 base, and 8 bases lay between the germline ends. CDR3 length: 14 amino acids. For the CDR3, the DNA is TGCGCCAGCAGTCGGCGGGTATCTGGAAACACCATATATTTT. Translating it yields CASSRRVSGNTIYF.

V is TRBV29-1 and J is TRBJ2-2; D is unclear. This CDR3 is 13 amino acids long. Looked up from germline, CDR1 is SQVTM and CDR2 is ANQGSEA. The V end lost 7 bases, the J end lost 3 bases, and 12 bases lay between the germline ends. The CDR3 loop is CSGRLEDTGELFF. The CDR3 coding sequence is TGCAGCGGCCGGCTAGAAGACACCGGGGAGCTGTTTTTT.

V is TRBV6-8 and J is TRBJ2-2, with 10 bases that match TRBD2. The length of the CDR3 is 17 residues. V was pared by 4 bases and J by 5 bases, with 10 bases of the junction left unmatched. The germline CDR1 and CDR2 sequences are MNHGY and SAAAGT. CDR3 sequence: CASSSTAGGPTTGELFF. The CDR3 DNA is TGTGCCAGCAGTTCAACAGCGGGAGGGCCGACAACCGGGGAGCTGTTTTTT.

The table lists this clone with a count of one. The chain's CDR3 is CASSAGQAGSYGYTF. The DNA for the CDR3 is TGTGCCAGCAGCGCGGGACAGGCCGGATCCTATGGCTACACCTTC. The chain employs TRBV9 and TRBJ1-2; TRBD1 matches 8 bases. From germline, CDR1 is SGDLS and CDR2 YYNGEE. Trimming removed 3 bases from V and 4 bases from J; junction bases left unmatched: 8. This CDR3 comprises 15 residues.

The chain couples TRBV4-1 to TRBJ2-7; D remains unclear. This CDR3 has 15 amino acids. Germline lookup yields CDR1 MGHRA and CDR2 YSYEKL. With 0 bases removed from V and 0 bases from J, the gap between germline ends came to 9 bases. The CDR3 spells CASSQDDLSSYEQYF. For the CDR3, the DNA is TGCGCCAGCAGCCAAGATGACTTAAGCTCCTACGAGCAGTACTTC.